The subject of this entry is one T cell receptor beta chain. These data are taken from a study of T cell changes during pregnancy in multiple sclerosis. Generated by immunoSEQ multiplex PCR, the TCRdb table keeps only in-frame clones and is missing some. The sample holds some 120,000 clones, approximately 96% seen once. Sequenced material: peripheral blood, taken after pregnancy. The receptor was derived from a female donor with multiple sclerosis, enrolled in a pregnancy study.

The CDR3 DNA follows: TGCGCCAGCAGCCAAGATTGGACTAGCCACGAGCAGTACTTC. This encodes CASSQDWTSHEQYF. V is TRBV4-1 and J is TRBJ2-7; 8 bases align to TRBD2. CDR1 is MGHRA, CDR2 YSYEKL, per germline. The CDR3 covers 14 residues. Unmatched junction bases numbered 3, after V lost 0 bases and J lost 5 bases.